The present T cell receptor (beta chain) was sequenced within a study of cytomegalovirus exposure and HLA in healthy donors. General study findings and limits: The study put around 180 TCR beta chains on its list as cytomegalovirus-associated.

The primer mix had 60 Vbeta and 13 Jbeta primers. Clones were read by immunoSEQ multiplex PCR, and TCRdb kept only the in-frame ones, dropping some. The repertoire includes some 270,000 clones, approximately 80% of them detected once, and roughly 0.31% sits in the top ten. This clone was counted between two and nine times. Its target is unknown. Germline-derived CDR1 and CDR2 are SGHVS and FNYEAQ. CDR3 size: 15 residues. V lost 1 base to trimming and J lost 1 base; unmatched junction nucleotides: 1. This sequence originates from a girl aged 2 to 10 in good health and CMV-seronegative. The chain joins TRBV7-6 to TRBJ2-5; 9 bases align to TRBD2. The specimen was PBMCs. CDR3 DNA: TGTGCCAGCAGCTTAGTAGCGGGGGCCCAAGAGACCCAGTACTTC. Encoded protein: CASSLVAGAQETQYF. The full variable domain, completed using reference TRBV7-6 and TRBJ2-5, is GAGVSQSPRYKVTKRGQDVALRCDPISGHVSLYWYRQALGQGPEFLTYFNYEAQQDKSGLPNDRFSAERPEGSISTLTIQRTEQRDSAMYRCASSLVAGAQETQYFGPGTRLLVL.